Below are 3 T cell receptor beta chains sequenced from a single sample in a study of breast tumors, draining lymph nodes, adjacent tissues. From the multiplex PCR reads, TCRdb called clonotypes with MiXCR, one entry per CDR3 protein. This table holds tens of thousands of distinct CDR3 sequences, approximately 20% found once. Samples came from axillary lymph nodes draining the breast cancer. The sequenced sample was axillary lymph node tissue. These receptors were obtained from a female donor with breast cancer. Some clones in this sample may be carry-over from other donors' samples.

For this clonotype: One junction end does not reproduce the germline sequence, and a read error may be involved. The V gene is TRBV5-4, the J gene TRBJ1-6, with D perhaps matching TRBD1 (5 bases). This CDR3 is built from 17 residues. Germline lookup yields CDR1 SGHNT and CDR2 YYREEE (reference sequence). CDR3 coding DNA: TGTGCCAGCAGCTCGGGCAGGGAAAGCTCCTATAATTCACTCCTCCACTTT. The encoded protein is CASSSGRESSYNSLLHF.

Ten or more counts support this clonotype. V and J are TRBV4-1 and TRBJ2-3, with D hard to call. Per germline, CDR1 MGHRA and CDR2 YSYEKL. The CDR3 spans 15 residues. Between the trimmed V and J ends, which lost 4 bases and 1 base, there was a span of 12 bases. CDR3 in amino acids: CASSRGRLGTDTQYF. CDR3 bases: TGCGCCAGCAGCCGAGGCAGACTTGGCACAGATACGCAGTATTTT.

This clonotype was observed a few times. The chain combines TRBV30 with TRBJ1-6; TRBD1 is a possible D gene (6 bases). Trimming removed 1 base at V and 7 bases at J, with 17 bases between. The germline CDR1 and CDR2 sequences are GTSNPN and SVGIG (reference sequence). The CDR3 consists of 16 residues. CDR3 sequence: CAWSAPGAGENSPLHF. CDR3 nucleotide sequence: TGTGCCTGGAGTGCCCCGGGGGCCGGGGAGAATTCACCCCTCCACTTT.